This TCR beta chain was recovered during a study of blood T cell repertoires in COVID-19. Study-level information: Samples representing acute and convalescent COVID-19 were sourced from the United States, Italy and Spain. In each case, the material was cDNA or gDNA derived from T cells, B-cell-depleted T cells, or PBMCs.

Study processing details: Cell counts per sample came from amplifying reference gene primers. The table came from immunoSEQ multiplex PCR; TCRdb's copy has only in-frame clones and leaves some out. V and J calls and clone size are as listed in that table; D and trimming were resolved from the DNA. The repertoire holds about 120,000 clones, with over 80% as singletons. This sequence was found in a woman aged 45 to 65 with acute or convalescent COVID-19. Specimen: peripheral blood.

CDR3 protein: CAISDPPDRVNTEAFF. Written as DNA, the CDR3 is TGTGCCATCAGTGACCCTCCCGACAGGGTGAACACTGAAGCTTTCTTT. The rearrangement uses TRBV10-3 and TRBJ1-1, with TRBD1 matching over 7 bases. The germline V gene encodes CDR1 ENHRY and CDR2 SYGVKD. Trimming at V came to 3 bases and at J to 0 bases, leaving 7 bases not matched to a gene. The CDR3 extends over 16 amino acids.